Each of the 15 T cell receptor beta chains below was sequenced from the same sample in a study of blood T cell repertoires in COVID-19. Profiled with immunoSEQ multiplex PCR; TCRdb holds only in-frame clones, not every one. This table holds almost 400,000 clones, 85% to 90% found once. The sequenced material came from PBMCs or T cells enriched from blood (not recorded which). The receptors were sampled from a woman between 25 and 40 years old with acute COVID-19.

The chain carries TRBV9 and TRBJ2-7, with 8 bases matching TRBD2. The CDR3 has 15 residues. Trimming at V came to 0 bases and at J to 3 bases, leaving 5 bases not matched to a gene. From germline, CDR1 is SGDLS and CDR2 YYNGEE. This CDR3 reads CASSVAGGTSYEQYF. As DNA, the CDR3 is TGTGCCAGCAGCGTAGCTGGGGGGACTAGCTACGAGCAGTACTTC. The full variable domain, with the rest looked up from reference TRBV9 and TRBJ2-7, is DSGVTQTPKHLITATGQRVTLRCSPRSGDLSVYWYQQSLDQGLQFLIQYYNGEERAKGNILERFSAQQFPDLHSELNLSSLELGDSALYFCASSVAGGTSYEQYFGPGTRLTVT.

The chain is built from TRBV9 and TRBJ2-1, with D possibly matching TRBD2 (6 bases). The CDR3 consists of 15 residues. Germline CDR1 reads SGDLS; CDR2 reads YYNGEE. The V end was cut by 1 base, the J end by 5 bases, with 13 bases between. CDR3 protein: CASSVRGGSDNEQFF. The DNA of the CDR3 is TGTGCCAGCAGCGTAAGGGGAGGATCGGACAATGAGCAGTTCTTC.

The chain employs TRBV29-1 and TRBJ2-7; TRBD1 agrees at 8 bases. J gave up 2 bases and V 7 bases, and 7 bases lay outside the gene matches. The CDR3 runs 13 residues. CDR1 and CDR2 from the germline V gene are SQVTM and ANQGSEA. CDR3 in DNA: TGCAGCGCTATAGACAGGGGAACCTACGAGCAGTACTTC. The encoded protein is CSAIDRGTYEQYF.

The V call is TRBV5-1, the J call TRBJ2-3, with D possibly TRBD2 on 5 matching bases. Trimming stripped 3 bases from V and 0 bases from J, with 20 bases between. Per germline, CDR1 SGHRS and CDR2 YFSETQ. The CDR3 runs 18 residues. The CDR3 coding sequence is TGCGCCAGCAGCTCCCGGGTTAGCGCCATAACTAGCACAGATACGCAGTATTTT. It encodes CASSSRVSAITSTDTQYF.

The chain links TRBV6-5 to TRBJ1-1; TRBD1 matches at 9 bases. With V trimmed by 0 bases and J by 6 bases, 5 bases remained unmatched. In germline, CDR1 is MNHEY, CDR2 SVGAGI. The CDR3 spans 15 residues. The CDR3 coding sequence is TGTGCCAGCAGTTACTCAGGGACAGGGCGGTCTGAAGCTTTCTTT. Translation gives CASSYSGTGRSEAFF.

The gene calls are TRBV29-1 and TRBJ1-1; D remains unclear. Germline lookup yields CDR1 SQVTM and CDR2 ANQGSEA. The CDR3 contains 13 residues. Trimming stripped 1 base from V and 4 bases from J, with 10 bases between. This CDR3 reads CSVEAPGSTEAFF. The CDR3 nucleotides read TGCAGCGTTGAAGCCCCCGGGAGCACTGAAGCTTTCTTT.

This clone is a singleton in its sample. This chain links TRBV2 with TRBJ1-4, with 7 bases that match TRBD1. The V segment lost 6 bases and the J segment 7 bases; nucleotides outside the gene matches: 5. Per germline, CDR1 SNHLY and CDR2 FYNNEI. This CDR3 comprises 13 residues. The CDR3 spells CASRKGGGEKLFF. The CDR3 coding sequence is TGTGCCAGCAGAAAAGGGGGCGGTGAAAAACTGTTTTTT.

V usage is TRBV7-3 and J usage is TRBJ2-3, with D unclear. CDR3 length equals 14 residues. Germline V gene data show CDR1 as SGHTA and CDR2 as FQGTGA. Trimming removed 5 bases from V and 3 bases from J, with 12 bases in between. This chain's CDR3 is CASSPGFGTDTQYF. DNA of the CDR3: TGTGCCAGCAGCCCCGGTTTCGGGACAGATACGCAGTATTTT. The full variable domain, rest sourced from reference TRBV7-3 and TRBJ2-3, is GAGVSQTPSNKVTEKGKYVELRCDPISGHTALYWYRQSLGQGPEFLIYFQGTGAADDSGLPNDRFFAVRPEGSVSTLKIQRTERGDSAVYLCASSPGFGTDTQYFGPGTRLTVL.

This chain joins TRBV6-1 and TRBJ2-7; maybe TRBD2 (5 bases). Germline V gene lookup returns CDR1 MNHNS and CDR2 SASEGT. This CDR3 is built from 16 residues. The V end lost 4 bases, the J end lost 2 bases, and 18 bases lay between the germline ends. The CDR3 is CASSAFDGMGPYEQYF. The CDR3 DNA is TGTGCCAGCAGTGCCTTTGACGGGATGGGTCCCTACGAGCAGTACTTC.

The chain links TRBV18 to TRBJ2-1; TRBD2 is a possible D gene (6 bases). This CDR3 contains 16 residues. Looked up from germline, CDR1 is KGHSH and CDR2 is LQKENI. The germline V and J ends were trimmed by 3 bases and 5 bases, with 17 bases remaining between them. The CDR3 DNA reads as TGTGCCAGCTCACCTGCTACTCGCGGGGTACACAATGAGCAGTTCTTC. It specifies CASSPATRGVHNEQFF.

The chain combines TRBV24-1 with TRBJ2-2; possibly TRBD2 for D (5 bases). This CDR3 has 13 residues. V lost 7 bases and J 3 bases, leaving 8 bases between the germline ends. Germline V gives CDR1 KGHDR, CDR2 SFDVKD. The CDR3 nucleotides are TGTGCCACCAGCCGCGGGTACACCGGGGAGCTGTTTTTT. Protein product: CATSRGYTGELFF.

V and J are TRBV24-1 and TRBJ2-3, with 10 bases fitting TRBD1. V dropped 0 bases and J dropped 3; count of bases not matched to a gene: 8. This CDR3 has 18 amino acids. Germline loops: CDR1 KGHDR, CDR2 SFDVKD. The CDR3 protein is CATSDLGPRQGATDTQYF. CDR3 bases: TGTGCCACCAGTGATTTGGGCCCAAGACAGGGGGCGACAGATACGCAGTATTTT.

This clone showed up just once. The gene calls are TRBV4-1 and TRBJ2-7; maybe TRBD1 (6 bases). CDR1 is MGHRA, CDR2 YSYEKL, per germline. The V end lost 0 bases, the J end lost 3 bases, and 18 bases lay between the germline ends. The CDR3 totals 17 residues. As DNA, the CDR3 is TGCGCCAGCAGCCAAGATCCGGCGGACAGATTTTTCTACGAGCAGTACTTC. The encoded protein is CASSQDPADRFFYEQYF.

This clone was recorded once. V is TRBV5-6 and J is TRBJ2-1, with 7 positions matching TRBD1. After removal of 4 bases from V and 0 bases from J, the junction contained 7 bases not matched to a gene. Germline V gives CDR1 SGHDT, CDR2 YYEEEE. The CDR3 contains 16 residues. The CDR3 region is CASSPRQGPSYNEQFF. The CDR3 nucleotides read TGTGCCAGCAGCCCCCGACAGGGACCCTCCTACAATGAGCAGTTCTTC.

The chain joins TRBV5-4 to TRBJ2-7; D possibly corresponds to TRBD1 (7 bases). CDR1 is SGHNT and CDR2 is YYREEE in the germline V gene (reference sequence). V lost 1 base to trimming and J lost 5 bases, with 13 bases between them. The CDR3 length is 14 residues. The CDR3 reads CASSLPGGGNEQYF. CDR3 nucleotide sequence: TGTGCCAGCAGCTTGCCAGGAGGGGGCAACGAGCAGTACTTC.